This TCR beta chain derives from a study of Ad26.COV2.S vaccination and SARS-CoV-2 variants. Study results and caveats: Breadth, reportedly substantial, characterized the spike-specific CD8+ and CD4+ T cell responses after vaccination.

Method: immunoSEQ multiplex PCR; TCRdb's copy keeps in-frame clones and lacks some. Of about 680,000 clones in the sample, around 92% were seen once. The treatment here: over 15 received Ad26.COV2.S at low or high dose, single or two shots; about 5 received placebo; per-sample allocation not given. Collection of samples fell on day 63 after the first vaccine or placebo injection. Trimming removed 2 bases from V and 1 base from J, with 6 bases in between. From germline, CDR1 is MNHNS and CDR2 SASEGT. The CDR3 contains 14 residues. Remarks on this clone: Its antigen is as yet unknown.

The specimen comprised peripheral blood, sampled in a trial of Ad26.COV2.S vaccine versus placebo. The chain carries TRBV6-1 and TRBJ1-5; D remains unclear. The TCR originated in a person between 18 and 65 years old who received the Ad26.COV2.S COVID-19 vaccine or a placebo. CDR3 sequence: CASSEFGSNQPQHF. CDR3 bases: TGTGCCAGCAGTGAATTTGGCAGCAATCAGCCCCAGCATTTT.